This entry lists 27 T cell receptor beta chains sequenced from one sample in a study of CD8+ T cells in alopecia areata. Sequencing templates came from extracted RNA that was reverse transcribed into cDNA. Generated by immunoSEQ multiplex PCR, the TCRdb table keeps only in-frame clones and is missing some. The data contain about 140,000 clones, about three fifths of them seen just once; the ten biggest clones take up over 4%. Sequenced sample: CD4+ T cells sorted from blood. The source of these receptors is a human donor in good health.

The CDR3 bases are TGCAGCTTCCGGACTAGCGGGGGCACAGATACGCAGTATTTT. Translation: CSFRTSGGTDTQYF. The chain couples TRBV29-1 to TRBJ2-3; 12 bases fit TRBD2. With V trimmed by 8 bases and J by 1 base, 4 bases remained unmatched. The CDR3 is 14 amino acids. Germline CDR1 reads SQVTM; CDR2 reads ANQGSEA.

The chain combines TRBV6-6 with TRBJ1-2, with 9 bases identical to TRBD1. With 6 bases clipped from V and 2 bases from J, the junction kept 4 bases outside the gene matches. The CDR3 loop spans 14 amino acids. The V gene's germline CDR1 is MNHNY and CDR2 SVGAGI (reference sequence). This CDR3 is CASSWDRANYGYTF. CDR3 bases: TGTGCCAGCAGCTGGGACAGGGCCAACTATGGCTACACCTTC.

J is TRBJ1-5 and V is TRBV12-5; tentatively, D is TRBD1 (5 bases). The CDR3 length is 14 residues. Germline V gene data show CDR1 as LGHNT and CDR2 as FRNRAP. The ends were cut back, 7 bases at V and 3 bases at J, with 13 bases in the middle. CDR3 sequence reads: CASAPGTPNQPQHF. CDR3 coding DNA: TGTGCTAGTGCCCCGGGGACTCCCAATCAGCCCCAGCATTTT.

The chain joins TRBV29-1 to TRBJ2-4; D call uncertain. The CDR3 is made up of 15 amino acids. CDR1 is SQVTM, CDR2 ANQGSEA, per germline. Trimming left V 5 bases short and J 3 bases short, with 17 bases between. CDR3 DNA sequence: TGCAGCGTTCTCGGTAAAGGCGGCGGCAAAAACATTCAGTACTTC. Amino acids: CSVLGKGGGKNIQYF.

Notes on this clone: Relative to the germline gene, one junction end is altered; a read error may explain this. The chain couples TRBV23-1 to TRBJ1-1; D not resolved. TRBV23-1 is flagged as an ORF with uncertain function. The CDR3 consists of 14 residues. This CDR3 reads CASSRPRANTEAFF. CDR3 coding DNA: TGCGCCAGTAGTCGACCCAGAGCCAACACTGAAGCTTTCTTT.

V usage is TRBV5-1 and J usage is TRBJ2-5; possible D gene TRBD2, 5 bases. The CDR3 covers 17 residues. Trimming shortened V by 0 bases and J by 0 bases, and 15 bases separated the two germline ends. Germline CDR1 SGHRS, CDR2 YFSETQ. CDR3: CASSLVAGKAYQETQYF. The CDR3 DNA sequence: TGCGCCAGCAGCTTGGTCGCGGGTAAGGCGTACCAAGAGACCCAGTACTTC.

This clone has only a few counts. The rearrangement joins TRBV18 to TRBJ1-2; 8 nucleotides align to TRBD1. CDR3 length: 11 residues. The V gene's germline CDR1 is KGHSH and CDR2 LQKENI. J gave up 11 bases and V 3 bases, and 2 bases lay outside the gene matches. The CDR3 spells CASSPGQGYTF. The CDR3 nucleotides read TGTGCCAGCTCACCCGGACAGGGATACACCTTC.

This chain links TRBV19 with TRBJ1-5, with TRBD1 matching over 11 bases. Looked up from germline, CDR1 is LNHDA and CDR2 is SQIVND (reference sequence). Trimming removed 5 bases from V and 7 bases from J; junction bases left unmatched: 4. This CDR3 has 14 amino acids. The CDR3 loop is CASSSGTGGQPQHF. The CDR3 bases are TGTGCCAGTAGTTCCGGGACAGGGGGACAGCCCCAGCATTTT.

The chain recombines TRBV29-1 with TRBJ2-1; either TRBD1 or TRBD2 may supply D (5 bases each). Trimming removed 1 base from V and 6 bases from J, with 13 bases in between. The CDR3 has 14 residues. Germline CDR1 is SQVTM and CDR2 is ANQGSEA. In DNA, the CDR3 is TGCAGCGTTGAAGGGACAACGGGGCCCAATGAGCAGTTCTTC. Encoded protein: CSVEGTTGPNEQFF.

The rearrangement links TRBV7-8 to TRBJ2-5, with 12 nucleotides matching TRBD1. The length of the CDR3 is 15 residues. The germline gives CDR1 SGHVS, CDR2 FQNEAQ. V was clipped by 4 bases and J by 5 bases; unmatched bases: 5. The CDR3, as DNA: TGTGCCAGCAGCTGGGCGGGACAGGGGGCCGAGACCCAGTACTTC. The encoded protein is CASSWAGQGAETQYF.

The CDR3 sequence: CSVDRGYNEQFF. Written as DNA, the CDR3 is TGCAGCGTTGACAGGGGCTACAATGAGCAGTTCTTC. V and J are TRBV29-1 and TRBJ2-1, with D perhaps TRBD1 (6 bases). The germline V and J ends were trimmed by 3 bases and 3 bases, with 6 bases remaining between them. The CDR3 runs to 12 residues. Germline V gene sequence: CDR1 SQVTM, CDR2 ANQGSEA.

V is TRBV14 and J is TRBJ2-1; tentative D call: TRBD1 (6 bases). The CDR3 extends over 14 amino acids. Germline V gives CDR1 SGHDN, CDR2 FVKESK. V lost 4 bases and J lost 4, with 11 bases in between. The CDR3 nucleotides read TGTGCCAGCAGCCGAAACGACAGGTACAATGAGCAGTTCTTC. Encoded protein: CASSRNDRYNEQFF.

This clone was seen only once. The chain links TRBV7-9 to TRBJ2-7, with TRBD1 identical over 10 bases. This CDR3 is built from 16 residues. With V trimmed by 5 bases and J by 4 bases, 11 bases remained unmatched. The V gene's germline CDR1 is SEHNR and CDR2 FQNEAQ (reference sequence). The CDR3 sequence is CASSPPPGQGFYEQYF. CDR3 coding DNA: TGTGCCAGCAGCCCGCCGCCGGGACAGGGGTTTTACGAGCAGTACTTC.

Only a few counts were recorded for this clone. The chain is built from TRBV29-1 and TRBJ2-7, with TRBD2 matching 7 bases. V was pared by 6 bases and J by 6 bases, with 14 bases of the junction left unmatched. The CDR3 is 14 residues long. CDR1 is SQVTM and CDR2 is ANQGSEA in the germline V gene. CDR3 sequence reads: CSVSRRLAGPEQYF. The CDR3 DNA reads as TGCAGCGTCTCCCGGAGACTAGCAGGGCCCGAGCAGTACTTC.

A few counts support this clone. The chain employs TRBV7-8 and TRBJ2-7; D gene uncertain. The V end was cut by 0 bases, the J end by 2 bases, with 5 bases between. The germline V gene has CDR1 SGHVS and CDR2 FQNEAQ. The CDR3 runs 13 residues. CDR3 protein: CASSLAGTYEQYF. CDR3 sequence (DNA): TGTGCCAGCAGCTTAGCGGGGACCTACGAGCAGTACTTC.

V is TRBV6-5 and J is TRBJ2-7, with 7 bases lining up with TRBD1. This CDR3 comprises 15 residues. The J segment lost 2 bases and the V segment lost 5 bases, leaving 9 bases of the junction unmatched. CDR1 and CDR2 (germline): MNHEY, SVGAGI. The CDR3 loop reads CASSPSGQVTYEQYF. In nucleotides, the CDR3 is TGTGCCAGCAGTCCGTCCGGACAGGTGACCTACGAGCAGTACTTC.

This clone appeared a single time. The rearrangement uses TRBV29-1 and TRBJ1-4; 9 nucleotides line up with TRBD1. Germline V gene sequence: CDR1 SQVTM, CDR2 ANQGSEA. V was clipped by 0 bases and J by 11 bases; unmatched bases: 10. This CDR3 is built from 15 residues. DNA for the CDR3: TGCAGCGTTGAAGACGGGACAGGGCGGGCAGGGAAACTGTTTTTT. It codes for CSVEDGTGRAGKLFF.

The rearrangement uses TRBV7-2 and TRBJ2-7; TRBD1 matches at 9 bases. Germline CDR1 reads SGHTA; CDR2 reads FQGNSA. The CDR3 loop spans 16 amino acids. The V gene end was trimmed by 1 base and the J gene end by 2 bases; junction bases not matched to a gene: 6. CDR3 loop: CASSLVPTGGTYEQYF. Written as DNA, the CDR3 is TGTGCCAGCAGCTTAGTCCCGACAGGGGGAACCTACGAGCAGTACTTC.

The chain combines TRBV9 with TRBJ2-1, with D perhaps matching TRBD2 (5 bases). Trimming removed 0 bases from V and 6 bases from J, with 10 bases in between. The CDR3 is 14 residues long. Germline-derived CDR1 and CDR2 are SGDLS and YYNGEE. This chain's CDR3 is CASSVDLARNEQFF. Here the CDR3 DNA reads TGTGCCAGCAGCGTAGATCTAGCTCGCAATGAGCAGTTCTTC.

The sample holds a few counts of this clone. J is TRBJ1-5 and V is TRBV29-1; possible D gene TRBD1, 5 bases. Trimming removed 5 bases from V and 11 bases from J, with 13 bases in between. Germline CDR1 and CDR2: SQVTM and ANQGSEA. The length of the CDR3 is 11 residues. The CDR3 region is CSVRWGDSQHF. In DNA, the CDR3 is TGCAGCGTTCGATGGGGGGACTCCCAGCATTTT. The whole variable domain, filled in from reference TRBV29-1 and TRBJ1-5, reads SAVISQKPSRDICQRGTSLTIQCQVDSQVTMMFWYRQQPGQSLTLIATANQGSEATYESGFVIDKFPISRPNLTFSTLTVSNMSPEDSSIYLCSVRWGDSQHFGDGTRLSIL.

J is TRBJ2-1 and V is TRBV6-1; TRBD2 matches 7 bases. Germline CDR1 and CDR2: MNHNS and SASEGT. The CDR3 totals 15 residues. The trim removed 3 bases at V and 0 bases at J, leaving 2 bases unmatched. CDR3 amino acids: CASSERESSYNEQFF. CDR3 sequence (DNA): TGTGCCAGCAGTGAGCGGGAGAGCTCCTACAATGAGCAGTTCTTC.

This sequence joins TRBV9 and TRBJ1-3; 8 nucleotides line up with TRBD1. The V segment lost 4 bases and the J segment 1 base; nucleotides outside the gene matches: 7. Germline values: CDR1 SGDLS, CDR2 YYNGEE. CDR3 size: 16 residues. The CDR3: CASSSTGARSGNTIYF. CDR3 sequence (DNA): TGTGCCAGCAGCTCGACAGGGGCCCGATCTGGAAACACCATATATTTT.

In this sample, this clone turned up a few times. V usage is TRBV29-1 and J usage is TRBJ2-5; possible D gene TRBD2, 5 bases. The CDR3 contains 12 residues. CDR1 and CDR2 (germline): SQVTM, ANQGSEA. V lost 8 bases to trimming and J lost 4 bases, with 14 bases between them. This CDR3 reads CSCLNRGETQYF. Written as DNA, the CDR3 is TGCAGCTGTTTGAACCGGGGAGAGACCCAGTACTTC.

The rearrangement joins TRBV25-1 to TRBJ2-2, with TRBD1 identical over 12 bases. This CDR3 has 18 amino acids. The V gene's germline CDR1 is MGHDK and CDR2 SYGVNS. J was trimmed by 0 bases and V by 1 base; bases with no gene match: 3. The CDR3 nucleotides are TGTGCCAGCAGTGAATTGGGACAGGGGGCTCCGAACACCGGGGAGCTGTTTTTT. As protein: CASSELGQGAPNTGELFF.

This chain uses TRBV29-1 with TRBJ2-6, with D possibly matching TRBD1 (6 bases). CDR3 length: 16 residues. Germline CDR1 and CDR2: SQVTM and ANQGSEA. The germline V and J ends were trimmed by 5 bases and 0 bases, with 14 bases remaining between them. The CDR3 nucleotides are TGCAGCGTTACAGGGTTTAACCCCTCTGGGGCCAACGTCCTGACTTTC. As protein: CSVTGFNPSGANVLTF.

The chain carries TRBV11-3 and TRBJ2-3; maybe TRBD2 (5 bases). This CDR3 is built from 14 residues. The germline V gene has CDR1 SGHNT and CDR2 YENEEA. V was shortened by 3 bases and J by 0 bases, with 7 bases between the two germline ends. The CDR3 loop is CASSLSGSTDTQYF. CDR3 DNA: TGTGCCAGCAGCTTGAGCGGTAGCACAGATACGCAGTATTTT.

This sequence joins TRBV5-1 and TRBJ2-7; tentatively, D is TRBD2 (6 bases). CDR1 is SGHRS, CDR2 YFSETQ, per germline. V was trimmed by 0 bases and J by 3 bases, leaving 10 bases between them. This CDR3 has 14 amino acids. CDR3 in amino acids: CASSLAGVGYEQYF. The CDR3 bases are TGCGCCAGCAGCTTGGCGGGGGTTGGCTACGAGCAGTACTTC. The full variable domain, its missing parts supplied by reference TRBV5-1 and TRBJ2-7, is KAGVTQTPRYLIKTRGQQVTLSCSPISGHRSVSWYQQTPGQGLQFLFEYFSETQRNKGNFPGRFSGRQFSNSRSEMNVSTLELGDSALYLCASSLAGVGYEQYFGPGTRLTVT.